This TCR beta chain appears in the sequencing data of a study of T cell responses to AZD1222 COVID-19 vaccine. Study conclusions and caveats: Breadth and depth of Spike-specific TCRs rose after two AZD1222 doses.

Points on this clone: The target antigen is unknown.

Assay used: immunoSEQ multiplex PCR; TCRdb lists only in-frame clones, some missing. Here the sample spans 150,000 to 200,000 clones, more than 85% being singletons. The ends lost 1 base at V and 7 bases at J; junction bases unmatched: 7. The CDR3 loop spans 16 amino acids. Germline loops: CDR1 SGHNT, CDR2 YENEEA. J is TRBJ2-1 and V is TRBV11-3; TRBD2 matches 10 bases. This sequence was found in an adult in good health. The sequencing here drew on peripheral blood, taken on day 0 of AZD1222 vaccination. The CDR3: CASSLVITSGINEQFF. The CDR3 nucleotides are TGTGCCAGCAGCTTAGTGATAACTAGCGGGATTAATGAGCAGTTCTTC.